This T cell receptor beta chain was sequenced for a study of T cells in localized non-small cell lung cancer. The ends were cut back, 5 bases at V and 7 bases at J, with 8 bases in the middle. The CDR3 contains 11 residues. CDR1 SNHLY and CDR2 FYNNEI come from the germline V gene. The protocol was immunoSEQ multiplex PCR, while the TCRdb copy is restricted to in-frame clones and leaves out a portion. The table records around 20,000 clones, about nine tenths of them present only once. The genes are TRBV2 and TRBJ1-2, with D uncertain. The sample here was peripheral blood, taken before any cancer treatment. The clonotype was recovered from a woman aged 35 to 70 with stage I lung adenocarcinoma. DNA of the CDR3: TGTGCCAGCAGTCGAACGGGTGGCTACACCTTC. It is translated as CASSRTGGYTF.